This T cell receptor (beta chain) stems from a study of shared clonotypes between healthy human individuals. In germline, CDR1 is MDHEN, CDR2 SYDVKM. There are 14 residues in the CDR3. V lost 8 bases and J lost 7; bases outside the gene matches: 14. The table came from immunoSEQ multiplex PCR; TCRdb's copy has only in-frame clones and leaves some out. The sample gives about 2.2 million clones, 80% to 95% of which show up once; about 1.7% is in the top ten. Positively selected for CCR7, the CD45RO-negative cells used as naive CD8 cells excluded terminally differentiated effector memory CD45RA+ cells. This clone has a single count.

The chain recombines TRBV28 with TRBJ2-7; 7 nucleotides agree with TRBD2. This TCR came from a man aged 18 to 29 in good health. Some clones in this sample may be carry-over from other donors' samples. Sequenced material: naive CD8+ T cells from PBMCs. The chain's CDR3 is CASVKTGGFLEQYF. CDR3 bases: TGTGCCAGCGTGAAGACCGGGGGGTTTTTGGAGCAGTACTTC. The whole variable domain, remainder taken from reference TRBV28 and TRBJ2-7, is DVKVTQSSRYLVKRTGEKVFLECVQDMDHENMFWYRQDPGLGLRLIYFSYDVKMKEKGDIPEGYSVSREKKERFSLILESASTNQTSMYLCASVKTGGFLEQYFGPGTRLTVT.